The next 29 T cell receptor beta chains were all read from a single sample in a study of blood T cells in healthy people across ages. Together with a sample-barcoded 5' primer, a J-beta primer mix was included in a second PCR lasting about 7 to 12 cycles. TCRdb itself ran the 5' RACE reads through MiXCR, one entry per CDR3 protein. This sample yields 650,000 to 700,000 distinct CDR3 sequences, of which over 40% are seen a single time; roughly 13% belongs to the top ten. Sequenced input: blood. These receptor sequences come from a woman older than 75 in good health.

Many counts were recorded for this clonotype. The chain couples TRBV27 to TRBJ2-3; tentative D call: TRBD1 (6 bases). The V end was cut by 8 bases, the J end by 5 bases, with 17 bases between. CDR3 size: 14 residues. Germline V gene sequence: CDR1 MNHEY, CDR2 SMNVEV (reference sequence). The DNA for the CDR3 is TGTGCCAGCGGAGACAGGCGTTTCGGAGATACGCAGTATTTT. Translation: CASGDRRFGDTQYF.

In its sample, this clonotype was seen many times. J is TRBJ2-3 and V is TRBV10-3; 11 positions match TRBD1. There are 15 residues in the CDR3. Germline values: CDR1 ENHRY, CDR2 SYGVKD. With V trimmed by 5 bases and J by 5 bases, 6 bases remained unmatched. CDR3 sequence: CAISWGQGDIDTQYF. The CDR3 nucleotides read TGTGCCATCAGTTGGGGACAGGGGGACATAGATACGCAGTATTTT.

The genes are TRBV28 and TRBJ2-7, with TRBD2 identical over 8 bases. Looked up from germline, CDR1 is MDHEN and CDR2 is SYDVKM. J gave up 7 bases and V 2 bases, and 4 bases lay outside the gene matches. This CDR3 contains 13 residues. The CDR3 sequence: CASSLPAGVEQYF. The DNA for the CDR3 is TGTGCCAGCAGTTTACCAGCGGGAGTTGAGCAGTACTTC. The variable domain in full, with the rest retrieved from reference TRBV28 and TRBJ2-7, is DVKVTQSSRYLVKRTGEKVFLECVQDMDHENMFWYRQDPGLGLRLIYFSYDVKMKEKGDIPEGYSVSREKKERFSLILESASTNQTSMYLCASSLPAGVEQYFGPGTRLTVT.

There are a few counts of this clonotype. A single base separates this from a much larger clone, so it may be a read error. The J gene is TRBJ2-1, the V gene TRBV7-9, with 10 nucleotides matching TRBD2. Germline CDR1 is SEHNR and CDR2 is FQNEAQ (reference sequence). The CDR3 loop spans 17 amino acids. Trimming removed 3 bases from V and 2 bases from J; junction bases left unmatched: 7. CDR3 amino acids: CASSFETSGSTYNEQFF. CDR3 coding DNA: TGTGCCAGCAGCTTTGAGACTAGCGGGTCCACCTACAATGAGCAGTTCTTC.

This chain connects TRBV20-1 to TRBJ1-4, with D perhaps TRBD1 (5 bases). Germline CDR1 reads DFQATT; CDR2 reads SNEGSKA (reference sequence). The CDR3 runs to 15 residues. The V gene lost 3 bases and the J gene lost 0 bases, with 11 bases spanning the gap. CDR3 DNA: TGCAGTGCTAGTATTTTGGACACAACTAATGAAAAACTGTTTTTT. Translating it yields CSASILDTTNEKLFF.

This clonotype was found many times. The rearrangement uses TRBV5-1 and TRBJ1-1; TRBD1 matches 8 bases. Trimming cost V 3 bases and J 6 bases; bases outside gene matches: 7. The length of the CDR3 is 14 residues. Per germline, CDR1 SGHRS and CDR2 YFSETQ. The CDR3 spells CASSSTGEGSEAFF. The CDR3 region has the DNA TGCGCCAGCAGCTCGACAGGGGAAGGTTCTGAAGCTTTCTTT.

V is TRBV7-8 and J is TRBJ1-1; D remains ambiguous. Germline V gives CDR1 SGHVS, CDR2 FQNEAQ. The CDR3 has 13 amino acids. V lost 4 bases and J lost 1, with 7 bases in between. The CDR3 protein is CASSWKRNTEAFF. DNA of the CDR3: TGTGCCAGCAGCTGGAAGAGGAACACTGAAGCTTTCTTT.

This chain connects TRBV9 to TRBJ2-1, with a tentative D call TRBD1 (9 bases). Trimming took off 3 bases at V and 6 bases at J, with 19 bases between the two ends. The CDR3 extends over 16 amino acids. Germline-derived CDR1 and CDR2 are SGDLS and YYNGEE. CDR3 sequence reads: CASSAGGTGYRNEQFF. CDR3 DNA: TGTGCCAGCAGCGCGGGGGGGACAGGGTATCGCAATGAGCAGTTCTTC.

CDR3 sequence: CASPWGDPNTGELFF. CDR3 nucleotides: TGCGCCAGCCCATGGGGGGACCCCAACACCGGGGAGCTGTTTTTT. The rearrangement joins TRBV5-1 to TRBJ2-2; D is possibly TRBD2 (6 bases). Germline V gene data show CDR1 as SGHRS and CDR2 as YFSETQ. This CDR3 comprises 15 residues. V dropped 7 bases and J dropped 2 bases, with 15 bases sitting between them.

In its sample, this clonotype was seen a few times. The rearrangement joins TRBV20-1 to TRBJ2-3, with D perhaps being TRBD1 or TRBD2 (7 bases each). Trimming stripped 4 bases from V and 5 bases from J, with 19 bases between. This CDR3 contains 15 residues. Germline CDR1 is DFQATT and CDR2 is SNEGSKA (reference sequence). The chain's CDR3 is CSATPMGGGRDTQYF. CDR3 nucleotides: TGCAGTGCTACCCCTATGGGAGGGGGCAGAGATACGCAGTATTTT.

In its sample, this clonotype was seen many times. CDR3 bases: TGCAGCGTTACCCGTTTAGGAGGCACAATAAGCACAGATACGCAGTATTTT. Residues: CSVTRLGGTISTDTQYF. V usage is TRBV29-1 and J usage is TRBJ2-3; D might be TRBD2 (5 bases). Germline CDR1 is SQVTM and CDR2 is ANQGSEA. The CDR3 sequence is 17 residues long. V shed 5 bases and J shed 0 bases, with 21 bases lying between them.

The CDR3 DNA reads TGCGCCAGCAGTAGAGCGGGAGAGCACAGAGACGCGTATTTT. It codes for CASSRAGEHRDAYF. The chain links TRBV5-1 to TRBJ2-3; 8 bases agree with TRBD2. Unmatched junction bases numbered 16, after V lost 5 bases and J lost 14 bases. Germline V CDR1 and CDR2: SGHRS, YFSETQ. There are 14 residues in the CDR3.

The chain links TRBV20-1 to TRBJ1-5; TRBD1 aligns across 12 bases. J gave up 6 bases and V 5 bases, and 2 bases lay outside the gene matches. The CDR3 is 13 residues long. Per the germline V gene, CDR1 is DFQATT and CDR2 is SNEGSKA (reference sequence). CDR3 residues: CSAGTGGRQPQHF. The CDR3 DNA follows: TGCAGTGCTGGGACAGGGGGCCGTCAGCCCCAGCATTTT.

Points on this clonotype: A much larger clonotype is one base distant, so this may be a read error. The chain joins TRBV7-2 to TRBJ2-1; TRBD1 aligns across 11 bases. The CDR3 is 17 amino acids. V lost 6 bases to trimming and J lost 6 bases; unmatched junction nucleotides: 13. Germline V gene lookup returns CDR1 SGHTA and CDR2 FQGNSA. For the CDR3, the DNA is TGTGCCAGCAGGGATAGGCCGGGACAGGGGGGTTGCAATGAGCAGTTCTTC. This gives the protein CASRDRPGQGGCNEQFF.

Points on this clonotype: A much more abundant neighbour one base away suggests this may be a read error. CDR3 in DNA: TGCGCCGCACAACTAGTCGCGAACACCGGGGAGCTGTTTTTT. Its translation: CAAQLVANTGELFF. The chain employs TRBV5-1 and TRBJ2-2; possible D gene TRBD2, 5 bases. V was trimmed by 10 bases and J by 0 bases, leaving 13 bases between them. The CDR3 loop spans 14 amino acids. Per germline, CDR1 SGHRS and CDR2 YFSETQ.

The chain links TRBV25-1 to TRBJ2-1; 7 bases align to TRBD2. Unmatched junction bases numbered 14, after V lost 5 bases and J lost 4 bases. The germline V gene encodes CDR1 MGHDK and CDR2 SYGVNS. There are 17 residues in the CDR3. CDR3 in amino acids: CASSRAFERGLYNEQFF. For the CDR3, the DNA is TGTGCCAGCAGTAGGGCTTTTGAAAGGGGACTATACAATGAGCAGTTCTTC.

The rearrangement uses TRBV3-1 and TRBJ2-1; D is possibly TRBD2 (6 bases). CDR3 length equals 15 residues. V lost 6 bases, J lost 5 bases, and 17 bases lay in between. The germline gives CDR1 LGHDT, CDR2 YNNKEL (reference sequence). CDR3 coding DNA: TGTGCCAGCAGACCACCGGGGGTAGCGGACAATGAGCAGTTCTTC. Its protein product is CASRPPGVADNEQFF.

The chain employs TRBV20-1 and TRBJ1-2; 11 positions agree with TRBD1. V shed 6 bases and J 6 bases; nucleotides not matched to a gene: 6. The CDR3 spans 13 residues. Germline lookup yields CDR1 DFQATT and CDR2 SNEGSKA (reference sequence). CDR3 amino acids: CSAVGQGAHGYTF. The CDR3 bases are TGCAGTGCGGTCGGACAGGGGGCCCATGGCTACACCTTC.

This clonotype was counted ten times or more. CDR3 region: CSARDPRSHTQYF. DNA of the CDR3: TGCAGTGCTAGAGATCCCCGATCGCATACGCAGTATTTT. This chain uses TRBV20-1 with TRBJ2-3; D call uncertain. The CDR3 is 13 amino acids. V lost 0 bases and J 7 bases, leaving 11 bases between the germline ends. The germline V gene encodes CDR1 DFQATT and CDR2 SNEGSKA (reference sequence).

V gene TRBV7-9 combines with J gene TRBJ2-7, with TRBD1 matching 12 bases. The CDR3 extends over 16 amino acids. V was clipped by 5 bases and J by 5 bases; unmatched bases: 10. CDR1 and CDR2 (germline): SEHNR, FQNEAQ (reference sequence). Here the CDR3 DNA reads TGTGCCAGCAGCGTAGATGCCGGGACAGGGGGCGACGAGCAGTACTTC. This translates into CASSVDAGTGGDEQYF.

The chain has TRBV3-1 and TRBJ1-1; D ambiguous. The CDR3 is 15 residues long. Deletions cut 3 bases from V and 4 bases from J, with 15 bases between. Germline CDR1 and CDR2: LGHDT and YNNKEL (reference sequence). The CDR3 coding sequence is TGTGCCAGCAGCCACCTGACACAAAGGGCCACTGAAGCTTTCTTT. Its translation: CASSHLTQRATEAFF.

The genes are TRBV7-3 and TRBJ2-5; a weak D match, TRBD2 (5 bases). The V and J ends lost 1 base and 2 bases respectively, with 14 bases between them. The germline V gene has CDR1 SGHTA and CDR2 FQGTGA. The CDR3 is made up of 16 amino acids. Here the CDR3 reads CASSLSSSRGQETQYF. The CDR3 nucleotides read TGTGCCAGCAGCTTAAGTTCTAGCCGGGGTCAAGAGACCCAGTACTTC.

This clonotype was seen at least ten times. This chain uses TRBV9 with TRBJ1-6; 11 bases map to TRBD1. The junction had 6 bases not matched to a gene; V was cut back by 0 bases and J by 7 bases. CDR1 is SGDLS, CDR2 YYNGEE, per germline. The CDR3 is 17 residues long. The CDR3 sequence is CASSVDPGTGGNSPLHF. The CDR3 coding sequence is TGTGCCAGCAGCGTAGATCCCGGGACAGGGGGGAATTCACCCCTCCACTTT. The variable domain in full, with the rest retrieved from reference TRBV9 and TRBJ1-6, is DSGVTQTPKHLITATGQRVTLRCSPRSGDLSVYWYQQSLDQGLQFLIQYYNGEERAKGNILERFSAQQFPDLHSELNLSSLELGDSALYFCASSVDPGTGGNSPLHFGNGTRLTVT.

Details on this clonotype: A much larger clone is a single base away; this may be a read error. V and J are TRBV20-1 and TRBJ2-1; D might be TRBD2 (5 bases). V lost 1 base, J lost 5 bases, and 15 bases lay in between. Germline loops: CDR1 DFQATT, CDR2 SNEGSKA (reference sequence). The CDR3 totals 15 residues. CDR3 residues: CSARGGVGSDNEQFF. The CDR3 DNA is TGCAGTGCTAGAGGAGGAGTAGGGAGCGACAATGAGCAGTTCTTC.

The chain links TRBV12-3 or TRBV12-4 to TRBJ2-3; the D is unclear. The germline V and J ends were trimmed by 5 bases and 4 bases, with 13 bases remaining between them. The CDR3 is made up of 14 amino acids. As DNA, the CDR3 is TGTGCCAGCAGTGCCGGTCTCGGCCCAGATACGCAGTATTTT. Translation: CASSAGLGPDTQYF.

The chain uses TRBV4-3 and TRBJ2-1; D perhaps matches TRBD1 (6 bases). Deletions cut 0 bases from V and 2 bases from J, with 14 bases between. CDR1 is LGHNA and CDR2 is YSLEER in the germline V gene. The CDR3 runs 17 residues. CDR3 sequence (DNA): TGCGCCAGCAGCCAAGATGGGAGACAGGCAACCTACAATGAGCAGTTCTTC. Translation: CASSQDGRQATYNEQFF.

The chain links TRBV6-5 to TRBJ2-4; 8 bases align to TRBD2. The DNA end is a closer match to TRBJ2-7, so the J assignment may be wrong. The CDR3 has 12 amino acids. Germline CDR1 MNHEY, CDR2 SVGAGI. The CDR3 DNA reads TGTGCCAGCAGTAATAGCGGGAACGAGCAGTACTTC. This translates into CASSNSGNEQYF.

The gene calls are TRBV27 and TRBJ1-1; D possibly corresponds to TRBD1 (6 bases). The germline CDR1 and CDR2 sequences are MNHEY and SMNVEV (reference sequence). With 6 bases removed from V and 0 bases from J, the gap between germline ends came to 14 bases. The CDR3 length is 15 residues. The chain's CDR3 is CASRKWGGMNTEAFF. CDR3 bases: TGTGCCAGCAGGAAATGGGGGGGCATGAACACTGAAGCTTTCTTT.

This clonotype has just one count. This chain joins TRBV12-3 or TRBV12-4 and TRBJ1-2, with D perhaps TRBD1 (6 bases). The V gene lost 6 bases and the J gene lost 4 bases, with 15 bases spanning the gap. There are 14 residues in the CDR3. CDR3 amino acids: CASSVSGDPYGYTF. Here the CDR3 DNA reads TGTGCCAGCAGCGTATCAGGGGATCCCTATGGCTACACCTTC.